This entry is about one TCR beta chain. This record belongs to a study of blood T cell repertoires in COVID-19. The wider study: COVID-19 samples, acute and convalescent, were from the United States, Italy and Spain. Sources were T cells, B-cell-depleted T cells, or PBMCs; the material itself was cDNA or gDNA.

Measured with immunoSEQ multiplex PCR; TCRdb has only the in-frame clones, and not every one. The sample consists of about 240,000 clones, around 89% of them appearing once. The study recruited people aged about 18 to 95 years across some 23 US areas. Either two negative PCRs, clearance, or symptom resolution qualified Cohort 3 donors as recovered. This receptor was taken from a woman aged 25 to 39 who had recovered from COVID-19. Sequenced input: PBMCs or T cells enriched from blood (not recorded which).

CDR3 sequence: CASSIRDRAYYGYTF. In DNA, the CDR3 is TGTGCCAGCAGCATCCGGGACAGGGCCTACTATGGCTACACCTTC. This chain connects TRBV7-8 to TRBJ1-2; 9 bases map to TRBD1. This CDR3 comprises 15 residues. The germline V gene has CDR1 SGHVS and CDR2 FQNEAQ. V shed 5 bases and J 3 bases; nucleotides not matched to a gene: 7.